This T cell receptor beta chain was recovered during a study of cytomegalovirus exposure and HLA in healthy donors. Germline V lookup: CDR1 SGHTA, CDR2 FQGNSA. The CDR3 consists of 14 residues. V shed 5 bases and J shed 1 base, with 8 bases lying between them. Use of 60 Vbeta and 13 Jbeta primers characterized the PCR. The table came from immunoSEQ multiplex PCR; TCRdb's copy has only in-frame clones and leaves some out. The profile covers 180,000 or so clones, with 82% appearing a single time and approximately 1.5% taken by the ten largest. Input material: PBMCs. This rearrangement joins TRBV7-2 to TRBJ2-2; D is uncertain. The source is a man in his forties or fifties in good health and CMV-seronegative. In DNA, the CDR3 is TGTGCCAGCAGCCCCCCAGGGAACACCGGGGAGCTGTTTTTT. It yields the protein CASSPPGNTGELFF.